This T cell receptor beta chain emerged from a study of cytomegalovirus exposure and HLA in healthy donors. The study ran its PCR with 60 Vbeta and 13 Jbeta primers. The repertoire was sequenced with immunoSEQ multiplex PCR; TCRdb's copy has only in-frame clones and lacks some. Found here are about 200,000 clones, approximately 78% of them singletons; the top ten hold 1.7%. Study-wide findings and caveats: In presence/absence analyses, roughly uniform sequencing depth across donors was assumed. The authors later linked a missense DCLRE1C variant to TCR beta V- and J-gene trimming. An apparent linkage of common viral pathogens to several of the most significant clusters emerged in a later analysis. The authors listed 164 TCR beta chains as cytomegalovirus-associated.

With regard to this clone: Its cognate antigen is unknown.

Germline V gene lookup returns CDR1 SGDLS and CDR2 YYNGEE. Trimming took 2 bases from V and 5 from J, leaving 10 bases between them. This CDR3 spans 13 amino acids. The sequence was collected from a young woman in good health and CMV-seronegative. Sequences were obtained from PBMCs. J is TRBJ2-5 and V is TRBV9, with a weak D call TRBD1 (6 bases). The CDR3 spells CASSVQGSETQYF. CDR3 DNA: TGTGCCAGCAGCGTCCAGGGGTCGGAGACCCAGTACTTC.